This TCR beta chain appears in the sequencing data of a study of T cells in narcolepsy. Study-wide background: Enrolled donors included narcolepsy type 1 or type 2 patients and healthy controls.

Profiled with immunoSEQ multiplex PCR; TCRdb holds only in-frame clones, not every one. The sample consists of some 35,000 clones, 80% to 85% of them appearing once. Study-wide results and limits: Autoreactive HCRT-specific and TRIB2-specific clonotypes were marked in same-patient CSF-versus-blood CD4+ comparisons. Some memory CD4+ repertoires had no autoreactive clone sequences. Autoreactive clonotypes reportedly recurred in blood of same and different patients, not controls.

The ends were cut back, 5 bases at V and 5 bases at J, with 17 bases in the middle. The CDR3 covers 15 residues. Worth noting for this clone: Its matching antigen is unknown.

Sequencing was carried out using CD45RA- memory CD4+ T cells from PBMCs. V gene TRBV5-7 combines with J gene TRBJ2-1; weak D call: TRBD2 (7 bases). TRBV5-7 is an open reading frame, and its role is uncertain. The sequence derives from a human donor with narcolepsy. CDR3 loop: CASRRTGGPDNEQFF. DNA of the CDR3: TGTGCCAGCAGACGGACGGGGGGCCCTGACAATGAGCAGTTCTTC.